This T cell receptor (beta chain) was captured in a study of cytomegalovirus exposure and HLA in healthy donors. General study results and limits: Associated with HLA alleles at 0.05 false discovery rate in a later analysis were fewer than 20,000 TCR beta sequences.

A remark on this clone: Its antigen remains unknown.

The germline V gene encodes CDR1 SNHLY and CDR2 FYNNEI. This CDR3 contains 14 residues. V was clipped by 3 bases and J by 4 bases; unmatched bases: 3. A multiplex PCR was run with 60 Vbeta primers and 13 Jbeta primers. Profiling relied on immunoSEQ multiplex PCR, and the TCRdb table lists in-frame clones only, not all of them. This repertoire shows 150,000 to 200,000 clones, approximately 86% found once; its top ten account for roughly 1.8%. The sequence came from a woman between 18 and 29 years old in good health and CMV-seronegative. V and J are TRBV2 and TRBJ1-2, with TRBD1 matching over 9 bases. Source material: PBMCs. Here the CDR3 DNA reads TGTGCCAGCAGTGACGACAGGGGGTTCTATGGCTACACCTTC. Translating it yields CASSDDRGFYGYTF.